The clone carrying this TCR beta chain was recorded a few times. This CDR3 has 14 amino acids. Germline assignment: CDR1 MNHEY and CDR2 SVGEGT. Trimming took off 4 bases at V and 2 bases at J, with 10 bases between the two ends. The data belong to a study of blood T cell repertoires in COVID-19. The wider study: Donors in the United States, Italy and Spain gave samples during acute or convalescent COVID-19. Nucleic acid was either cDNA or gDNA, and it came from T cells, B-cell-depleted T cells, or PBMCs.

Per the study methods: The authors estimated nucleated cell counts from reference gene primer amplification. The assay was immunoSEQ multiplex PCR, and TCRdb's table has in-frame clones only and misses some. That table gives V, J and clone size, and the DNA gave D and trimming. The sample includes roughly 330,000 clones, approximately 85% seen only once; the top ten take 1.5% to 2%. The source material was peripheral blood. The receptor's source is a woman in her 50s with acute or convalescent COVID-19. The gene calls are TRBV6-2 or TRBV6-3 and TRBJ2-3, with a weak D call TRBD1 (5 bases). CDR3 nucleotide sequence: TGTGCCAGCAGTTTAAGGGGTTCCACAGATACGCAGTATTTT. Amino acid sequence: CASSLRGSTDTQYF.